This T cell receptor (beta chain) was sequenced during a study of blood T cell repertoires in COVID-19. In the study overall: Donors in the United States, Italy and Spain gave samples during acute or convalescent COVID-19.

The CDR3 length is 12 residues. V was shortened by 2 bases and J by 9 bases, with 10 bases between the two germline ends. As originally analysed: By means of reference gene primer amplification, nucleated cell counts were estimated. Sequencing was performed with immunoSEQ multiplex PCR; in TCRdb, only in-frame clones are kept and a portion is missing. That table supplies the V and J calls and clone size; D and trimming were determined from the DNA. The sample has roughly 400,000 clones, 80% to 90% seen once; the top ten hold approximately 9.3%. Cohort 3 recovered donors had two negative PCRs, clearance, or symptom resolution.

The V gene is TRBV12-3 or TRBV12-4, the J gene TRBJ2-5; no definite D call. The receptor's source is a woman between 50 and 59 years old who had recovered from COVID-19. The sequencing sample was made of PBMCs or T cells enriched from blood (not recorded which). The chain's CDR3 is CASSLTPSAQYF. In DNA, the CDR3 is TGTGCCAGCAGTTTAACTCCATCGGCCCAGTACTTC.